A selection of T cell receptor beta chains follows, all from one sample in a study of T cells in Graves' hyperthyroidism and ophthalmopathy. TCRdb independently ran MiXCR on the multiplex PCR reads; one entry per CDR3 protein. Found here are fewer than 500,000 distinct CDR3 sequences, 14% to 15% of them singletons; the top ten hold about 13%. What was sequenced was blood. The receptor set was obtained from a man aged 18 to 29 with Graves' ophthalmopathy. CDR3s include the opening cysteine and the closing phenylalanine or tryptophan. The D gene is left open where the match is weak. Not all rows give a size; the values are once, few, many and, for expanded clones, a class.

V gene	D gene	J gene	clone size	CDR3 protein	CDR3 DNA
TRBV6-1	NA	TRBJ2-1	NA	CASSGSRIEQFF	TGTGCCAGCAGTGGATCCAGAATAGAGCAGTTCTTC
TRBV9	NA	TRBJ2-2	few	CASSSPVGWPLENTGELFF	TGTGCCAGCAGCTCCCCCGTGGGGTGGCCGCTAGAGAACACCGGGGAGCTGTTTTTT
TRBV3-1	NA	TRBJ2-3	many	CASSQRSSRFTDTQYF	TGTGCCAGCAGCCAAAGGTCTTCGCGGTTCACAGATACGCAGTATTTT
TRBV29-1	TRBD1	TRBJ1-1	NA	CSIDAPWDRGSPEAFF	TGCAGCATAGACGCCCCCTGGGACAGGGGGAGCCCTGAAGCTTTCTTT
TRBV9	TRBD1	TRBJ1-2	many	CASSPQTGGDYGYTF	TGTGCCAGCAGCCCTCAGACAGGGGGTGACTATGGCTACACCTTC
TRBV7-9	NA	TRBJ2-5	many	CASSIGPGETQYF	TGTGCCAGCAGCATAGGTCCGGGTGAGACCCAGTACTTC
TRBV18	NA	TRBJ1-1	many	CASSPSSLPNTEAFF	TGTGCCAGCTCACCCTCCAGTCTTCCCAACACTGAAGCTTTCTTT
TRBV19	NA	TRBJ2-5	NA	CASSRTNLIQETQYF	TGTGCCAGTAGCCGGACTAACCTAATCCAAGAGACCCAGTACTTC
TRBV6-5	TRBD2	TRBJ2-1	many	CASSSRRFVGGPKNEQFF	TGTGCCAGCAGTTCCCGTCGGTTTGTGGGAGGGCCTAAGAATGAGCAGTTCTTC
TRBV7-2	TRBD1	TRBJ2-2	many	CASSADRGRELFF	TGTGCCAGCAGCGCAGACAGGGGGCGGGAGCTGTTTTTT
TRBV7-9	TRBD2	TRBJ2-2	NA	CASSFGEGVGLFF	TGTGCCAGCAGCTTCGGGGAGGGAGTCGGGCTGTTTTTT
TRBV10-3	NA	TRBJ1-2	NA	CAISETDRNDNYGHTF	TGTGCCATCAGTGAAACGGACAGAAATGACAACTATGGCCACACCTTC
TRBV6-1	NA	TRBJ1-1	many	CASSSPPYSEAFF	TGTGCCAGCAGCAGCCCCCCATATTCTGAAGCTTTCTTT
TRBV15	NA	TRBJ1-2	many	CATSGEGNYGYTF	TGTGCCACCAGCGGGGAGGGGAACTATGGCTACACCTTC
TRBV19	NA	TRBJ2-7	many	CASSTSGGSYEQYF	TGTGCCAGCAGCACAAGTGGGGGCTCCTACGAGCAGTACTTC
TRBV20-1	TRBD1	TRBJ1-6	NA	CSAEGGRAYNSPLHF	TGCAGTGCTGAAGGGGGCAGGGCCTATAATTCACCCCTCCACTTT
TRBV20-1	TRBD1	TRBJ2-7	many	CSARDAGTGSHEQYF	TGCAGTGCTAGAGATGCCGGGACAGGGTCTCACGAGCAGTACTTC
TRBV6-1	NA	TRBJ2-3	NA	CASSAQGALDTQYF	TGTGCCAGCAGTGCCCAGGGAGCGCTAGATACGCAGTATTTT
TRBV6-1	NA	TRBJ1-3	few	CASSVDSPGNTIYF	TGTGCCAGCAGTGTCGACAGCCCTGGAAACACCATATATTTT
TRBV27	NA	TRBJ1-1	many	CASSPTFSNTEAFF	TGTGCCAGCAGTCCCACCTTTAGCAACACTGAAGCTTTCTTT
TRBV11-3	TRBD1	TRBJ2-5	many	CASSGWTGEIQETQYF	TGTGCCAGCAGCGGTTGGACAGGGGAGATCCAAGAGACCCAGTACTTC
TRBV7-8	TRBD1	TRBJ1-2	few	CASSPGTGHYGYTF	TGTGCCAGCAGCCCCGGGACAGGCCACTATGGCTACACCTTC
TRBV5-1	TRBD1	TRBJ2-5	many	CASSLADRDQETQYF	TGCGCCAGCAGCTTGGCGGACAGGGACCAAGAGACCCAGTACTTC
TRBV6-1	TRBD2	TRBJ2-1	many	CATSFLAGANEQFF	TGTGCCACCAGTTTTCTAGCGGGGGCCAATGAGCAGTTCTTC
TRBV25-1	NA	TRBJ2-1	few	CASSETTYNEQFF	TGTGCCAGCAGTGAGACAACCTACAATGAGCAGTTCTTC
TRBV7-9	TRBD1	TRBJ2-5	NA	CASRSGQGGETQYF	TGTGCCAGCAGGTCGGGACAGGGAGGAGAGACCCAGTACTTC
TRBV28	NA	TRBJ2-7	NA	CASSLAPRGAGYEQYF	TGTGCCAGCAGTTTAGCCCCTAGAGGGGCGGGCTACGAGCAGTACTTC
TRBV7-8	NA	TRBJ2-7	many	CASSLAPAGVEEALYEQYF	TGTGCCAGCAGCTTAGCCCCGGCTGGAGTCGAGGAAGCGCTCTACGAGCAGTACTTC
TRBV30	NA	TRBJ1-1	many	CAWSVLPEAFF	TGTGCCTGGAGTGTACTCCCTGAAGCTTTCTTT
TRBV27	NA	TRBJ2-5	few	CASRDYAQETQYF	TGTGCCAGCAGGGACTACGCTCAAGAGACCCAGTACTTC
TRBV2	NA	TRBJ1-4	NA	CASSEVARKGGSEKLFF	TGTGCCAGCAGTGAGGTCGCGAGGAAGGGGGGTAGTGAAAAACTGTTTTTT
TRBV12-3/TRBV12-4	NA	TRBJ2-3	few	CASSPGRGYTDTQYF	TGTGCCAGCAGCCCGGGCAGGGGATACACAGATACGCAGTATTTT
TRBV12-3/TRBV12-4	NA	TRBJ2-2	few	CASRRGTGELFF	TGTGCCAGCAGACGGGGGACCGGGGAGCTGTTTTTT